The entry below gives a single T cell receptor beta chain sequence along with its context. These data come from a study of blood T cell repertoires in COVID-19. The method was immunoSEQ multiplex PCR; TCRdb's version includes in-frame clones alone and lacks a portion of them. The sample records 200,000 to 250,000 clones, over 75% being singletons. This CDR3 comprises 15 residues. Looked up from germline, CDR1 is LGHNA and CDR2 is YSLEER. Losses at the gene ends were 1 base for V and 5 bases for J; bases not matched to a gene: 7. The sample comprised peripheral blood. The chain carries TRBV4-3 and TRBJ2-5, with 7 bases that match TRBD2. This receptor was obtained from a man older than 75 with acute or convalescent COVID-19. In DNA form, the CDR3 reads TGCGCCAGCAGCCAAGCCGGGACGGGGGGTGAGACCCAGTACTTC. This encodes CASSQAGTGGETQYF.